Listed here are 28 T cell receptor beta chains from one sample, sequenced in a study of cytomegalovirus exposure and HLA in healthy donors. This PCR relied on a set of 60 Vbeta primers and 13 Jbeta primers. Clones were sequenced by immunoSEQ multiplex PCR, and TCRdb holds only the in-frame ones, with some missing. Among around 21,000 clones listed, around 77% were seen once. The sequenced sample was PBMCs. The receptors shown here come from a man in his fifties or sixties in good health and CMV-seronegative.

The chain recombines TRBV5-1 with TRBJ1-4, with D hard to call. Between the trimmed V and J ends, which lost 1 base and 8 bases, there was a span of 9 bases. Germline V gene sequence: CDR1 SGHRS, CDR2 YFSETQ. This CDR3 has 13 residues. CDR3: CASSLLTPEKLFF. The CDR3 nucleotides read TGCGCCAGCAGCTTGTTAACACCAGAAAAACTGTTTTTT.

The genes are TRBV7-2 and TRBJ2-1; TRBD2 matches 9 bases. This CDR3 region has 17 residues. The junction had 16 bases not matched to a gene; V was cut back by 4 bases and J by 9 bases. In germline, CDR1 is SGHTA, CDR2 FQGNSA. Written as DNA, the CDR3 is TGTGCCAGCAGCTACAACGGGGGACTAGCCGGCCGTGTTGAGCAGTTCTTC. Its translation is CASSYNGGLAGRVEQFF.

This chain uses TRBV5-1 with TRBJ2-7, with TRBD2 matching 10 bases. Trimming removed 1 base from V and 5 bases from J; junction bases left unmatched: 12. Germline-derived CDR1 and CDR2 are SGHRS and YFSETQ. The CDR3 has 17 residues. CDR3 sequence reads: CASSLRTGTSVPHEQYF. The CDR3 DNA is TGCGCCAGCAGCTTGAGAACCGGGACTAGCGTTCCCCACGAGCAGTACTTC.

This chain links TRBV6-5 with TRBJ2-7; D might be TRBD2 (6 bases). The germline gives CDR1 MNHEY, CDR2 SVGAGI. The germline V and J ends were trimmed by 7 bases and 1 base, with 11 bases remaining between them. CDR3 length equals 13 residues. The CDR3 bases are TGTGCCAGCAAAGCAGGGAGGTCCTACGAGCAGTACTTC. The encoded protein is CASKAGRSYEQYF.

The chain couples TRBV21-1 to TRBJ1-1. TRBV21-1 constitutes a pseudogene. The CDR3 consists of 13 residues. The CDR3 is CASSKAAGTEAFF. The CDR3, as DNA: TGTGCCAGCAGCAAAGCGGCGGGCACTGAAGCTTTCTTT.

V gene TRBV18 combines with J gene TRBJ1-1; TRBD1 agrees at 7 bases. Unmatched junction bases numbered 7, after V lost 2 bases and J lost 4 bases. The germline V gene has CDR1 KGHSH and CDR2 LQKENI. This CDR3 is built from 15 residues. CDR3 DNA sequence: TGTGCCAGCTCACCAAGTCAGGGGGTTTTCACTGAAGCTTTCTTT. Its translation: CASSPSQGVFTEAFF. Filled out from reference TRBV18 and TRBJ1-1, the complete variable domain reads NAGVMQNPRHLVRRRGQEARLRCSPMKGHSHVYWYRQLPEEGLKFMVYLQKENIIDESGMPKERFSAEFPKEGPSILRIQQVVRGDSAAYFCASSPSQGVFTEAFFGQGTRLTVV.

The chain links TRBV30 to TRBJ2-3; weak D call: TRBD1 (5 bases). V shed 1 base and J shed 2 bases, with 16 bases lying between them. In germline, CDR1 is GTSNPN, CDR2 SVGIG (reference sequence). The CDR3 length is 16 residues. As DNA, the CDR3 is TGTGCCTGGAGTGCCATCCACGGACACTACACAGATACGCAGTATTTT. Its protein is CAWSAIHGHYTDTQYF.

The chain recombines TRBV28 with TRBJ2-7; possibly TRBD2 for D (6 bases). The CDR3 spans 16 residues. The V gene's germline CDR1 is MDHEN and CDR2 SYDVKM. V gave up 6 bases and J gave up 4 bases, with 22 bases separating them. The CDR3 sequence: CASSRRGAQRRYEQYF. The CDR3 DNA is TGTGCCAGCAGCCGGAGGGGAGCCCAGAGAAGGTACGAGCAGTACTTC.

This clone was picked up a small number of times. The chain recombines TRBV7-9 with TRBJ1-1; no clear D gene. Germline values: CDR1 SEHNR, CDR2 FQNEAQ (reference sequence). This CDR3 is 14 amino acids long. Trimming took 5 bases from V and 1 from J, leaving 11 bases between them. The CDR3 protein is CASSSLVANTEAFF. CDR3 nucleotide sequence: TGTGCCAGCAGCAGCCTTGTCGCGAACACTGAAGCTTTCTTT.

This clone was detected a few times. The V gene is TRBV19, the J gene TRBJ2-3; weak D call: TRBD2 (6 bases). Looked up from germline, CDR1 is LNHDA and CDR2 is SQIVND (reference sequence). Trimming took 7 bases from V and 0 from J, leaving 17 bases between them. CDR3 size: 16 residues. This CDR3 is CASTGLAVSSTDTQYF. For the CDR3, the DNA is TGTGCCAGTACGGGGTTAGCGGTTTCTAGCACAGATACGCAGTATTTT.

This chain joins TRBV9 and TRBJ1-2; D might be TRBD1 (6 bases). The CDR3 consists of 14 residues. Trimming stripped 3 bases from V and 7 bases from J, with 16 bases between. From germline, CDR1 is SGDLS and CDR2 YYNGEE. The CDR3 DNA reads TGTGCCAGCAGCGCCGGGACACCATGGAGTGGCTACACCTTC. Residues: CASSAGTPWSGYTF.

The V gene is TRBV10-2, the J gene TRBJ1-2; D may be TRBD1 (5 bases). The CDR3 is 15 amino acids. Germline V gives CDR1 WSHSY, CDR2 SAAADI. Between the trimmed V and J ends, which lost 2 bases and 7 bases, there was a span of 17 bases. In nucleotides, the CDR3 is TGCGCCAGCAGTGAGCCGCGGGGCTCTCTCGGTGGCTACACCTTC. The encoded protein is CASSEPRGSLGGYTF.

Worth noting for this clone: Germline and junction disagree at one end, which may indicate a read error. CDR3: CASYPRGNGKAFF. The CDR3 DNA follows: TGCGCCAGCTATCCACGAGGGAACGGTAAAGCTTTCTTT. V and J are TRBV6-4 and TRBJ1-1; D gene ambiguous. Germline V gene lookup returns CDR1 MRHNA and CDR2 SNTAGT. This CDR3 is 13 amino acids long.

The gene calls are TRBV5-1 and TRBJ1-1; D might be TRBD1 (6 bases). V shed 4 bases and J shed 5 bases, with 18 bases lying between them. The CDR3 consists of 15 residues. Germline-derived CDR1 and CDR2 are SGHRS and YFSETQ. In DNA, the CDR3 is TGCGCCAGCAGCCAGGACGGCCTTAGGGGGACTGAAGCTTTCTTT. Encoded protein: CASSQDGLRGTEAFF. Variable domain in full (rest from reference TRBV5-1 and TRBJ1-1): KAGVTQTPRYLIKTRGQQVTLSCSPISGHRSVSWYQQTPGQGLQFLFEYFSETQRNKGNFPGRFSGRQFSNSRSEMNVSTLELGDSALYLCASSQDGLRGTEAFFGQGTRLTVV.

This clone has a single count. This chain joins TRBV29-1 and TRBJ2-7; D unclear. The CDR3 loop spans 13 amino acids. Looked up from germline, CDR1 is SQVTM and CDR2 is ANQGSEA. Trimming took off 6 bases at V and 0 bases at J, with 12 bases between the two ends. The CDR3 loop reads CSVVKLSSYEQYF. As DNA, the CDR3 is TGCAGCGTAGTAAAACTTAGCTCCTACGAGCAGTACTTC.

V gene TRBV19 combines with J gene TRBJ2-7; TRBD2 matches 10 bases. V dropped 4 bases and J dropped 4; count of bases not matched to a gene: 7. Germline V gene data show CDR1 as LNHDA and CDR2 as SQIVND (reference sequence). The CDR3 length is 15 residues. The CDR3 DNA follows: TGTGCCAGTAGTACTCAAGCGGGAGGGCGATACGAGCAGTACTTC. Protein sequence: CASSTQAGGRYEQYF. Full variable domain (remainder filled in from reference TRBV19 and TRBJ2-7): DGGITQSPKYLFRKEGQNVTLSCEQNLNHDAMYWYRQDPGQGLRLIYYSQIVNDFQKGDIAEGYSVSREKKESFPLTVTSAQKNPTAFYLCASSTQAGGRYEQYFGPGTRLTVT.

The chain carries TRBV28 and TRBJ1-1, with D perhaps matching TRBD1 (6 bases). V lost 7 bases, J lost 7 bases, and 19 bases lay in between. Germline loops: CDR1 MDHEN, CDR2 SYDVKM. CDR3 size: 14 residues. The CDR3 reads CASTPSRGGHEAFF. CDR3 nucleotide sequence: TGTGCCAGCACCCCTTCCCGGGGGGGACATGAAGCTTTCTTT.

The sample holds a few counts of this clone. The V and J genes are TRBV6-6 and TRBJ2-5, with D possibly being TRBD1 (6 bases). Trimming took 2 bases from V and 0 from J, leaving 10 bases between them. The CDR3 totals 15 residues. CDR1 and CDR2 (germline): MNHNY, SVGAGI (reference sequence). CDR3 DNA sequence: TGTGCCAGCAGTTACCCCCAGGGGAACCAAGAGACCCAGTACTTC. It codes for CASSYPQGNQETQYF.

This clone counts as medium-sized (0.01 to 0.1%). The chain uses TRBV28 and TRBJ1-1; no clear D gene. Germline assignment: CDR1 MDHEN and CDR2 SYDVKM. Trimming removed 3 bases from V and 0 bases from J, with 14 bases in between. The CDR3 contains 16 residues. CDR3 in DNA: TGTGCCAGCAGTTTTAGAGACGGGAAGATGAACACTGAAGCTTTCTTT. Translating it yields CASSFRDGKMNTEAFF.

V is TRBV11-1 and J is TRBJ2-2; D not resolved. CDR1 and CDR2 (germline): SGHAT, FQDESV (reference sequence). The CDR3 loop spans 17 amino acids. V was pared by 3 bases and J by 2 bases, with 16 bases between. CDR3 nucleotides: TGTGCCAGCAGCTTTGGGCGTTGGCAGAAAAACACCGGGGAGCTGTTTTTT. Amino acid sequence: CASSFGRWQKNTGELFF.

This clone was counted once. The J gene is TRBJ1-1, the V gene TRBV19; D uncertain. Trimming took off 2 bases at V and 10 bases at J, with 11 bases between the two ends. Germline V lookup: CDR1 LNHDA, CDR2 SQIVND (reference sequence). The CDR3 runs 12 residues. In DNA, the CDR3 is TGTGCCAGTAGTATACGGGGAGGTGGAGCTTTCTTT. This encodes CASSIRGGGAFF.

The genes are TRBV5-1 and TRBJ2-7, with 9 bases identical to TRBD2. CDR3 length: 14 residues. Germline V gene data show CDR1 as SGHRS and CDR2 as YFSETQ. With 1 base clipped from V and 10 bases from J, the junction kept 9 bases outside the gene matches. The CDR3 coding sequence is TGCGCCAGCAGCTTGCCCTCGTCTAGCGGGAAACAGTACTTC. This gives the protein CASSLPSSSGKQYF.

The V and J genes are TRBV28 and TRBJ2-7; D perhaps matches TRBD2 (6 bases). Trimming shortened V by 5 bases and J by 7 bases, and 18 bases separated the two germline ends. The length of the CDR3 is 14 residues. Germline CDR1 and CDR2: MDHEN and SYDVKM. Here the CDR3 DNA reads TGTGCCAGCAGTCCCCGTGGGGGGTTTGGTGAGCAGTACTTC. Translation gives CASSPRGGFGEQYF.

V usage is TRBV11-3 and J usage is TRBJ2-1; 9 nucleotides align to TRBD2. The CDR3 runs to 20 residues. Trimming at V came to 5 bases and at J to 0 bases, leaving 17 bases not matched to a gene. The germline V gene has CDR1 SGHNT and CDR2 YENEEA. CDR3 sequence (DNA): TGTGCCAGCAGCCAGAGAGGTGGCGGGAGGGGTAAGAGCTCCTACAATGAGCAGTTCTTC. It encodes CASSQRGGGRGKSSYNEQFF. Full variable domain (missing parts from reference TRBV11-3 and TRBJ2-1): EAGVVQSPRYKIIEKKQPVAFWCNPISGHNTLYWYLQNLGQGPELLIRYENEEAVDDSQLPKDRFSAERLKGVDSTLKIQPAELGDSAVYLCASSQRGGGRGKSSYNEQFFGPGTRLTVL.

The chain uses TRBV5-6 and TRBJ2-5; 15 bases agree with TRBD2. CDR3 size: 18 residues. After removal of 3 bases from V and 4 bases from J, the junction contained 10 bases not matched to a gene. Germline V gene data show CDR1 as SGHDT and CDR2 as YYEEEE. The CDR3 bases are TGTGCCAGCAGCTCGACCGGGACTAGCGGGGGGTTCGTAGAGACCCAGTACTTC. This encodes CASSSTGTSGGFVETQYF.

This clone came up a few times. This chain connects TRBV10-3 to TRBJ1-1, with 9 bases aligning to TRBD1. The V gene end was trimmed by 0 bases and the J gene end by 5 bases; junction bases not matched to a gene: 1. Per the germline V gene, CDR1 is ENHRY and CDR2 is SYGVKD. The CDR3 extends over 14 amino acids. The CDR3 sequence is CAISESTGGTEAFF. Here the CDR3 DNA reads TGTGCCATCAGTGAGTCGACAGGGGGGACTGAAGCTTTCTTT.

The rearrangement joins TRBV4-1 to TRBJ1-1, with D perhaps matching TRBD1 (5 bases). The CDR3 runs to 12 residues. Germline CDR1 and CDR2: MGHRA and YSYEKL. Trimming removed 6 bases at V and 5 bases at J, with 10 bases between. The CDR3 DNA sequence: TGCGCCAGCAGTCCGGGGGGGACTGAAGCTTTCTTT. Translating gives CASSPGGTEAFF.

This clone showed up just once. The rearrangement uses TRBV19 and TRBJ1-4; 9 nucleotides match TRBD1. CDR1 is LNHDA and CDR2 is SQIVND in the germline V gene (reference sequence). The CDR3 runs 17 residues. Losses at the gene ends were 5 bases for V and 8 bases for J; bases not matched to a gene: 15. The CDR3 nucleotides are TGTGCCAGTAGTCTCTCGAGAATTGGCACAGGGGGCGAAAAACTGTTTTTT. Translating it yields CASSLSRIGTGGEKLFF.